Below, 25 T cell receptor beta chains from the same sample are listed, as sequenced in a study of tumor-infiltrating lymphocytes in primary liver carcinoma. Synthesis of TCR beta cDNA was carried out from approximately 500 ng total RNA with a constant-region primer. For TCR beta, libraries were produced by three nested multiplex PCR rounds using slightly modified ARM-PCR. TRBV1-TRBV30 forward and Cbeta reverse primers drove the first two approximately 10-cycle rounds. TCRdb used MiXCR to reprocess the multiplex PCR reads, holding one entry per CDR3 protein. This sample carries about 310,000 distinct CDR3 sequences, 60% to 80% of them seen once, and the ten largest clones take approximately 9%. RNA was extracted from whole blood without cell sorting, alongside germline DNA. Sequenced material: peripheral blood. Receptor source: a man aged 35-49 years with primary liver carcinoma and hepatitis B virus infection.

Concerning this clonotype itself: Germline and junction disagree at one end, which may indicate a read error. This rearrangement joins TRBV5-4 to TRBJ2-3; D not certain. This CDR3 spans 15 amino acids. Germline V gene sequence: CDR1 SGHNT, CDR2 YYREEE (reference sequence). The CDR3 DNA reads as TGTGCCATCAGCTTGCCGGAGATGGGCACAGATACGCAGTATTTT. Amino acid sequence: CAISLPEMGTDTQYF.

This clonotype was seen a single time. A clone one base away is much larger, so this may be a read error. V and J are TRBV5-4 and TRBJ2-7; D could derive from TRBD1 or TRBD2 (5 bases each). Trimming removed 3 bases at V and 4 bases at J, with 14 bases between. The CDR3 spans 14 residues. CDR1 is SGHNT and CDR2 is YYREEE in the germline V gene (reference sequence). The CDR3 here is CASSSGRGEYEQYF. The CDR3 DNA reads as TGTGCCAGCAGCTCAGGAAGGGGAGAGTACGAGCAGTACTTC.

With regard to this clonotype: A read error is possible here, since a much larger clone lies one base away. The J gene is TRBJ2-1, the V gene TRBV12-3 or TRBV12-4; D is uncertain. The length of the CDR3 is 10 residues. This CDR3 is CANSLGEQFF. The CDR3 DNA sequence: TGTGCCAACAGTTTGGGGGAGCAGTTCTTC.

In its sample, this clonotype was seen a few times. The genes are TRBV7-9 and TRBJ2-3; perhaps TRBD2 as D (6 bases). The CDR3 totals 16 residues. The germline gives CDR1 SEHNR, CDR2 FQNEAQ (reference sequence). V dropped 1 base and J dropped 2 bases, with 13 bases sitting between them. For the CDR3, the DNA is TGTGCCAGCAGCTTAGGTAGTAGCGGACCCACAGATACGCAGTATTTT. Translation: CASSLGSSGPTDTQYF.

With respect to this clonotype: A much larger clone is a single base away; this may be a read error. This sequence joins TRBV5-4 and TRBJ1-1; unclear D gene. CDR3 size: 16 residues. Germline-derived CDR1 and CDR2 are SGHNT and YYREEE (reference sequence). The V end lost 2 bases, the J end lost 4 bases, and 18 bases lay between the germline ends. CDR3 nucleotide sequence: TGTGCCAGCAGCTTATCAATTGGGAGAACGAGCACTGAAGCTTTCTTT. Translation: CASSLSIGRTSTEAFF.

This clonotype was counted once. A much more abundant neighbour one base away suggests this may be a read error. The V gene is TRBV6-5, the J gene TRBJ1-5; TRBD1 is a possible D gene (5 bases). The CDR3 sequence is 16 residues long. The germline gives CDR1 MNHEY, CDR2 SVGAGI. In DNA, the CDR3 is TGTGCCAGCAGCGCCTCGGTGGGACGCCGGTATCAGCCCCACCATTTT. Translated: CASSASVGRRYQPHHF.

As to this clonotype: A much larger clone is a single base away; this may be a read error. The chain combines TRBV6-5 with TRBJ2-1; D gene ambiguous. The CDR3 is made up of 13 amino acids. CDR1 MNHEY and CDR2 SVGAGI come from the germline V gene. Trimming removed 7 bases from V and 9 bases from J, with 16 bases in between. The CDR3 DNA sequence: TGTGCCAGCAATAAAAGATGTGCGAGTGAGCAGTTCTTC. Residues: CASNKRCASEQFF.

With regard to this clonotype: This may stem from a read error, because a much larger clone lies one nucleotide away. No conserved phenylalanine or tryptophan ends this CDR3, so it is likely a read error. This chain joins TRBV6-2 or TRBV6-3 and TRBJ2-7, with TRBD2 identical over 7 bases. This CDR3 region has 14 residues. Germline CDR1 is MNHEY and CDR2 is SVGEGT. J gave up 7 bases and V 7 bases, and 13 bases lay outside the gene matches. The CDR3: CASMGEGASPEQYL. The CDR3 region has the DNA TGTGCCAGCATGGGGGAGGGAGCCTCCCCGGAGCAGTACTTG.

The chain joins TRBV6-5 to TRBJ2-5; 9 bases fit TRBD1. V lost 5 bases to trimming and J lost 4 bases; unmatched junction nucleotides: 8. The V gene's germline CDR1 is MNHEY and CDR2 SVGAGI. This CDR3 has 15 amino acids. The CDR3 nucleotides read TGTGCCAGCAGTATCCCTTGGGACAGGGTAGAGACCCAGTACTTC. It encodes CASSIPWDRVETQYF.

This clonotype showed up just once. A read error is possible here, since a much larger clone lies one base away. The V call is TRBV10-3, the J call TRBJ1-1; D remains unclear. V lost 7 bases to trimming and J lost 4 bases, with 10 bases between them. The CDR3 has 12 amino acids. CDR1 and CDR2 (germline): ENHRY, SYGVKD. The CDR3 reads CAIKREVTEAFF. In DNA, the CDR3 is TGTGCCATCAAAAGGGAGGTCACTGAAGCTTTCTTT.

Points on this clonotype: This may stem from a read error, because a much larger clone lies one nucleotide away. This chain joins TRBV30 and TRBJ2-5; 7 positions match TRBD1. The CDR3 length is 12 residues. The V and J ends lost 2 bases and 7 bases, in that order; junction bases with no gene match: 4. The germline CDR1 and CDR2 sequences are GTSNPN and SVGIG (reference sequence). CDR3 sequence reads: CAWSRTGGTQYF. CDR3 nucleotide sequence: TGTGCCTGGAGTCGGACAGGAGGGACCCAGTACTTC.

CDR3 residues: CASRGKWGVDEQFF. As DNA, the CDR3 is TGTGCCAGCAGAGGGAAATGGGGGGTTGATGAGCAGTTCTTC. V usage is TRBV11-1 and J usage is TRBJ2-1, with D tentatively TRBD2 (6 bases). This CDR3 spans 14 amino acids. CDR1 and CDR2 (germline): SGHAT, FQDESV (reference sequence). V lost 6 bases, J lost 8 bases, and 17 bases lay in between.

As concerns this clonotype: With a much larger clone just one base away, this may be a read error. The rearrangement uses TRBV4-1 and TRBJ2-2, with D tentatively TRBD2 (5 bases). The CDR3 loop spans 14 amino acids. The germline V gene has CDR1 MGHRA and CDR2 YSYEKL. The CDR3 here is CASRLTRLAGVLFF. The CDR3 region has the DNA TGCGCCAGCAGACTGACACGGTTAGCCGGGGTGCTGTTTTTT.

CDR3 sequence reads: CAIRSDRDNEKLFF. The CDR3 region has the DNA TGTGCCATCAGATCCGACAGGGATAATGAAAAACTGTTTTTT. The V and J genes are TRBV10-3 and TRBJ1-4, with TRBD1 matching 7 bases. V trimming: 6 bases; J trimming: 4 bases; junction bases outside the gene matches: 5. This CDR3 has 14 residues. Germline assignment: CDR1 ENHRY and CDR2 SYGVKD.

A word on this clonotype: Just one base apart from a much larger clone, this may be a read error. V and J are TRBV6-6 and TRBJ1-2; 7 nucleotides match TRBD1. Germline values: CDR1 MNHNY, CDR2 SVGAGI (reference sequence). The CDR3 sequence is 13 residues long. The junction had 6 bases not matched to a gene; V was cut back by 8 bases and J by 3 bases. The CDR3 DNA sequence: TGTGCCAGCGGTGAAACAGGGGACTATGGCTACACCTTC. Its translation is CASGETGDYGYTF.

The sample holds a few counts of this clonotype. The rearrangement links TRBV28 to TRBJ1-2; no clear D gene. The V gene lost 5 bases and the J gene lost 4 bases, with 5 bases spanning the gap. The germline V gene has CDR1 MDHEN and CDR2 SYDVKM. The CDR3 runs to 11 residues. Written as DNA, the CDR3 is TGTGCCAGCAGTACAGTCTATGGCTACACCTTC. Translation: CASSTVYGYTF.

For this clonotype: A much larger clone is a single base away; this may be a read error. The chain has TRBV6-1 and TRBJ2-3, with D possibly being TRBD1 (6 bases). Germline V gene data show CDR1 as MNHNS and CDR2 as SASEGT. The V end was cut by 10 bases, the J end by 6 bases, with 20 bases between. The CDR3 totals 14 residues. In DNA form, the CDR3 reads TGTGCCACCAATAAAGGGACAACTAGTGATACGCAGTATTTT. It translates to CATNKGTTSDTQYF.

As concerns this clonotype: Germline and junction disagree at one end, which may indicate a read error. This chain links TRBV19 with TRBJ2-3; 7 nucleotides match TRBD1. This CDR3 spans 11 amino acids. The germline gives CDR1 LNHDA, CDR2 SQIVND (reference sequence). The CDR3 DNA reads TGTGTCAGTACGACAGGGGATACGCAGTATTTT. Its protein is CVSTTGDTQYF.

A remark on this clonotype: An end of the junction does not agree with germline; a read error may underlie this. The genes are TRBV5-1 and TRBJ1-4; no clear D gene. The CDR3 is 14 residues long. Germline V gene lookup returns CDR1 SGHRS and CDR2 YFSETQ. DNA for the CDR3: TGCGCCAGGAGCTGGACGGCAACTAATGAAAAACTGTTTTTT. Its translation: CARSWTATNEKLFF.

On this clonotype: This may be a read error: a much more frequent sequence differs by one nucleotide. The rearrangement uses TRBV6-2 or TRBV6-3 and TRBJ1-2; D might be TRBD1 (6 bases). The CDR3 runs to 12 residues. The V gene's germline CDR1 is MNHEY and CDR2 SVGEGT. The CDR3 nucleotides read TGTGCCAGCAGGGAGGGGACATATGGCTACATCTTC. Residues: CASREGTYGYIF.

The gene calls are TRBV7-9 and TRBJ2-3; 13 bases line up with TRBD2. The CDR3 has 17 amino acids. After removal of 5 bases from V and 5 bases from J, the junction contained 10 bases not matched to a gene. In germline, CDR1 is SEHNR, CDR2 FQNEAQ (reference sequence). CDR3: CASSLRTSGSMIDTQYF. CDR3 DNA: TGTGCCAGCAGCCTCCGGACTAGCGGGAGTATGATAGATACGCAGTATTTT.

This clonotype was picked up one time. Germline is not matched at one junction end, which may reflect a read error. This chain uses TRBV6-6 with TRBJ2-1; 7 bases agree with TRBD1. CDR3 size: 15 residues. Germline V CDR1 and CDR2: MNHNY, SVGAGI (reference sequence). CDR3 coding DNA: TGTGCCAGCAACTATAGGCCAGGGGGTAACAATGGGCAGTTCTTC. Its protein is CASNYRPGGNNGQFF.

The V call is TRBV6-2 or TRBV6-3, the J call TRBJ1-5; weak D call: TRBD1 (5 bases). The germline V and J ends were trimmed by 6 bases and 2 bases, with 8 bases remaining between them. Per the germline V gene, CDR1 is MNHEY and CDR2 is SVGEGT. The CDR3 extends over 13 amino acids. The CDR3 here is CASSPRGNQPQHF. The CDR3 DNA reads TGTGCCAGCAGCCCCAGGGGCAATCAGCCCCAGCATTTT.

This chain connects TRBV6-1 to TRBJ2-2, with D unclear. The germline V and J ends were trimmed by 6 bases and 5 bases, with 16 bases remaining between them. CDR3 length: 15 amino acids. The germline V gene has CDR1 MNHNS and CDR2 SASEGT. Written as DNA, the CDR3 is TGTGCCAGCAGCGTAACCCCCGTGGGGACCGGGGAGCTGTTTTTT. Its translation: CASSVTPVGTGELFF.

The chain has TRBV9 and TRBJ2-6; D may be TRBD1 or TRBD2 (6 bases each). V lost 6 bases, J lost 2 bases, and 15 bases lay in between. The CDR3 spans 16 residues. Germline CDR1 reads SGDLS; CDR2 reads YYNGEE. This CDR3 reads CASTKAGGAGANVLTF. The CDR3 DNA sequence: TGTGCCAGCACCAAGGCCGGGGGCGCTGGGGCCAACGTCCTGACTTTC. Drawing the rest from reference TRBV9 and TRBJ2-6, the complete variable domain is DSGVTQTPKHLITATGQRVTLRCSPRSGDLSVYWYQQSLDQGLQFLIQYYNGEERAKGNILERFSAQQFPDLHSELNLSSLELGDSALYFCASTKAGGAGANVLTFGAGSRLTVL.